The 4 T cell receptor beta chains listed next were all sequenced from one sample in a study of T cell responses to AZD1222 COVID-19 vaccine. Clones were read by immunoSEQ multiplex PCR, and TCRdb kept only the in-frame ones, dropping some. The data contain under 200,000 clones, about nine tenths of them singletons. Here the sequenced sample was peripheral blood, taken on day 0 of AZD1222 vaccination. These receptors were obtained from an adult in good health.

The chain couples TRBV5-6 to TRBJ2-5, with 14 bases lining up with TRBD2. The CDR3 contains 18 residues. Trimming removed 3 bases from V and 5 bases from J; junction bases left unmatched: 12. The V gene's germline CDR1 is SGHDT and CDR2 YYEEEE. The CDR3 region has the DNA TGTGCCAGCAGCTGGGGACTAGCGGGGGAGGCCCCTCCGGAGACCCAGTACTTC. Its translation: CASSWGLAGEAPPETQYF.

This sequence joins TRBV19 and TRBJ1-2; D possibly corresponds to TRBD1 (6 bases). This CDR3 has 16 residues. V was cut by 4 bases and J by 3 bases, with 18 bases left in between. Germline V gene sequence: CDR1 LNHDA, CDR2 SQIVND (reference sequence). DNA of the CDR3: TGTGCCAGTAGTACCACGCGGACAGCAATGGACTATGGCTACACCTTC. It yields the protein CASSTTRTAMDYGYTF.

The rearrangement links TRBV6-1 to TRBJ1-6, with D tentatively TRBD1 (6 bases). Per the germline V gene, CDR1 is MNHNS and CDR2 is SASEGT. CDR3 length: 17 residues. Trimming stripped 4 bases from V and 0 bases from J, with 13 bases between. Here the CDR3 DNA reads TGTGCCAGCAGTGTGGACAGACTAAGCTCCTATAATTCACCCCTCCACTTT. This codes for CASSVDRLSSYNSPLHF.

This clone appeared once. The chain employs TRBV7-3 and TRBJ2-1; tentative D call: TRBD2 (6 bases). Germline CDR1 is SGHTA and CDR2 is FQGTGA. The CDR3 is 14 amino acids. V dropped 6 bases and J dropped 1 base, with 10 bases sitting between them. The CDR3: CASRPGGSYNEQFF. The CDR3 region has the DNA TGTGCCAGCAGGCCTGGGGGGTCCTACAATGAGCAGTTCTTC.